These 8 T cell receptor beta chains were all obtained from the same sample, sequenced in a study of blood T cell repertoires in COVID-19. Using immunoSEQ multiplex PCR, the repertoire was profiled, and TCRdb retains in-frame clones only, with some absent. The table has 100,000 to 150,000 clones, about 88% seen once. Sequenced material: peripheral blood. Source of these receptors: a woman of 80 years or more with acute or convalescent COVID-19.

This clone turned up a few times. The identical CDR3 is also encoded by other nucleotide sequences in the sample. The chain has TRBV6-5 and TRBJ1-6; 8 bases match TRBD1. The V and J ends lost 6 bases and 10 bases, in that order; junction bases with no gene match: 8. The CDR3 totals 14 residues. Germline V gene data show CDR1 as MNHEY and CDR2 as SVGAGI. The CDR3 nucleotides read TGTGCCAGCAGCAAGGGGACAGGCGGGTCACCCCTCCACTTT. Residues: CASSKGTGGSPLHF.

This clone was found once. This chain links TRBV5-6 with TRBJ2-2, with D perhaps TRBD2 (5 bases). V shed 4 bases and J shed 6 bases, with 19 bases lying between them. Germline values: CDR1 SGHDT, CDR2 YYEEEE. The CDR3 extends over 16 amino acids. For the CDR3, the DNA is TGTGCCAGCAGCGGGAGATCTAGTGGGATGGCCGGGGAGCTGTTTTTT. Its translation: CASSGRSSGMAGELFF.

The sample holds a few counts of this clone. Relative to the germline gene, one junction end is altered; a read error may explain this. The chain carries TRBV7-7 and TRBJ2-6; D ambiguous. Germline V CDR1 and CDR2: SSHAT, FNYEAQ (reference sequence). The CDR3 is made up of 18 amino acids. The CDR3 region is CASSFLTIGSTGANVLTF. Here the CDR3 DNA reads TGTGCTAGCAGCTTTTTGACCATAGGTAGCACTGGGGCCAACGTCCTGACTTTC.

The chain is built from TRBV4-2 and TRBJ2-7, with TRBD1 identical over 9 bases. In germline, CDR1 is LGHNA, CDR2 YNFKEQ. The CDR3 totals 13 residues. V lost 2 bases, J lost 7 bases, and 3 bases stayed unmatched. The CDR3, as DNA: TGTGCCAGCAGCCAAACGGGACAGGGAGAGCAGTACTTC. This encodes CASSQTGQGEQYF.

This chain uses TRBV4-1 with TRBJ1-6; D call uncertain. Germline V CDR1 and CDR2: MGHRA, YSYEKL. This CDR3 has 15 amino acids. V was clipped by 0 bases and J by 7 bases, with 10 bases between them. The CDR3 DNA is TGCGCCAGCAGCCAAGATAGGACTTTCAATTCACCCCTCCACTTT. Translating it yields CASSQDRTFNSPLHF.

This chain uses TRBV5-1 with TRBJ2-3, with TRBD1 matching over 7 bases. The germline gives CDR1 SGHRS, CDR2 YFSETQ. Trimming at V came to 4 bases and at J to 2 bases, leaving 7 bases not matched to a gene. The CDR3 runs 15 residues. The CDR3 sequence: CASSRGQELTDTQYF. CDR3 in DNA: TGCGCCAGCAGCAGGGGGCAGGAGCTCACAGATACGCAGTATTTT.

The CDR3 DNA follows: TGTGCCAGCAGCCAAAGACAGGGGAATGAAAAACTGTTTTTT. Residues: CASSQRQGNEKLFF. The rearrangement joins TRBV4-2 to TRBJ1-4, with 8 bases identical to TRBD1. The germline V gene encodes CDR1 LGHNA and CDR2 YNFKEQ. This CDR3 has 14 residues. Unmatched junction bases numbered 1, after V lost 2 bases and J lost 5 bases.

The J gene is TRBJ1-2, the V gene TRBV24-1, with D possibly matching TRBD1 (5 bases). This CDR3 has 11 amino acids. V lost 5 bases, J lost 7 bases, and 7 bases lay in between. Germline V lookup: CDR1 KGHDR, CDR2 SFDVKD. In nucleotides, the CDR3 is TGTGCCACCAGTGGGGGCCGTGGCTACACCTTC. Its protein product is CATSGGRGYTF.